Listed here are 4 T cell receptor beta chains from one sample, sequenced in a study of T cell responses to AZD1222 COVID-19 vaccine. Clones were sequenced by immunoSEQ multiplex PCR, and TCRdb holds only the in-frame ones, with some missing. The sample holds approximately 130,000 clones; roughly nine tenths are singletons and the top ten take 5% to 5.5%. This specimen was peripheral blood, taken on day 0 of AZD1222 vaccination. All receptors derive from an adult in good health.

The V and J genes are TRBV12-3 or TRBV12-4 and TRBJ2-7, with D unclear. V lost 5 bases, J lost 7 bases, and 12 bases lay in between. The CDR3 covers 12 residues. CDR3 amino acids: CASSPGWLEQYF. CDR3 sequence (DNA): TGTGCCAGCAGTCCCGGGTGGTTAGAGCAGTACTTC.

There are many counts of this clone. The chain is built from TRBV19 and TRBJ2-1; 11 nucleotides match TRBD2. Germline CDR1 is LNHDA and CDR2 is SQIVND (reference sequence). V lost 8 bases and J lost 7; bases outside the gene matches: 7. The CDR3 is 14 amino acids. CDR3 sequence: CASRSGRARNEQFF. In DNA, the CDR3 is TGTGCCAGTCGTAGCGGGAGGGCCCGGAATGAGCAGTTCTTC. The complete variable domain, with remaining parts taken from reference TRBV19 and TRBJ2-1, reads DGGITQSPKYLFRKEGQNVTLSCEQNLNHDAMYWYRQDPGQGLRLIYYSQIVNDFQKGDIAEGYSVSREKKESFPLTVTSAQKNPTAFYLCASRSGRARNEQFFGPGTRLTVL.

This clone was seen just once. The genes are TRBV5-1 and TRBJ2-5; D is ambiguous. This CDR3 is built from 14 residues. V dropped 0 bases and J dropped 5 bases, with 11 bases sitting between them. Germline CDR1 reads SGHRS; CDR2 reads YFSETQ. CDR3 bases: TGCGCCAGCAGCTTGGAATTAGCAGCGGAGACCCAGTACTTC. Its translation: CASSLELAAETQYF.

The chain couples TRBV6-5 to TRBJ1-5, with D unclear. Germline values: CDR1 MNHEY, CDR2 SVGAGI. The CDR3 spans 14 residues. V was clipped by 5 bases and J by 4 bases, with 12 bases between them. In nucleotides, the CDR3 is TGTGCCAGCAGTCCCCTACAGCGAAATCAGCCCCAGCATTTT. It translates to CASSPLQRNQPQHF.